Listed here is a single T cell receptor (beta chain). The antigen remains unidentified. Enrollment shut out patients with autoimmune disease history or systemic immunosuppression. These data belong to a study of OX40 agonist ivuxolimab in advanced cancers. About the research overall: At 82.7% male, the cohort had a mean age of around 56 years, ranging from roughly 20 to 80. Study results and caveats: At 0.1 to 3.0 mg/kg, clonal expansion of CD4+ and CD8+ blood T cells had occurred by week 6. Certain nonresponders additionally had low normalized T-cell clonal expansion.

The germline V and J ends were trimmed by 4 bases and 2 bases, with 11 bases remaining between them. The CDR3 is 15 residues long. CDR1 is SGHNT and CDR2 is YENEEA in the germline V gene. Sequencing used immunoSEQ multiplex PCR; TCRdb keeps in-frame clones, though not all of them. The sample includes about 39,000 clones, about 90% of them seen just once. Sequencing was performed on CD4+ or CD8+ T cells sorted from blood, taken in a trial of the OX40 agonist ivuxolimab. The chain employs TRBV11-3 and TRBJ1-4; D gene ambiguous. This sequence was found in an adult with an advanced solid tumor such as melanoma, head and neck, liver or kidney cancer. The CDR3 loop is CASSSTTWTNEKLFF. For the CDR3, the DNA is TGTGCCAGCAGCTCGACGACCTGGACTAATGAAAAACTGTTTTTT. Variable domain in full (rest from reference TRBV11-3 and TRBJ1-4): EAGVVQSPRYKIIEKKQPVAFWCNPISGHNTLYWYLQNLGQGPELLIRYENEEAVDDSQLPKDRFSAERLKGVDSTLKIQPAELGDSAVYLCASSSTTWTNEKLFFGSGTQLSVL.